This TCR beta chain was obtained from a study of T cells in Graves' hyperthyroidism and ophthalmopathy. Losses at the gene ends were 6 bases for V and 1 base for J; bases not matched to a gene: 5. The germline V gene encodes CDR1 SQVTM and CDR2 ANQGSEA. The CDR3 has 14 residues. Template material for amplifying TCR beta CDR3 regions consisted of RNA transcripts. HTBI primers were used for first-round RT-PCR of the TCR CDR3. One entry per CDR3 protein, called by TCRdb with MiXCR from the multiplex PCR reads. The sample yields 660,000 or so distinct CDR3 sequences, roughly 20% seen once. The specimen sequenced was blood. V and J are TRBV29-1 and TRBJ2-3; TRBD2 matches 9 bases. The sequence derives from a man aged 25-40 years with Graves' ophthalmopathy. The CDR3 sequence is CSVKRTSGTDTQYF. Here the CDR3 DNA reads TGCAGCGTGAAACGGACTAGCGGCACAGATACGCAGTATTTT.